These T cell receptor beta chains were read from a single sample in a study of cytomegalovirus exposure and HLA in healthy donors. Using immunoSEQ multiplex PCR, the repertoire was profiled, and TCRdb retains in-frame clones only, with some absent. Of 130,000 or so clones in the sample, 75% to 85% were seen once. Sequenced sample: PBMCs. These receptors originate from a woman between 45 and 60 years old in good health and CMV-seropositive. CDR3s include the opening cysteine and the closing phenylalanine or tryptophan. D genes are given only for firm matches. A clone size is listed for some rows: how often the clone was seen (once, few, many), or a class if it is expanded.

abundance: once; j_gene: TRBJ1-3; v_gene: TRBV5-7; d_gene: TRBD1; len: 14; CDR3nt: TGTGCCAGCCTCTGGAAGGGGGCGGGAAACACCATATATTTT; CDR3aa: CASLWKGAGNTIYF
abundance: once; j_gene: TRBJ1-2; v_gene: TRBV4-3; d_gene: .; len: 15; CDR3nt: TGCGCCAGCAGCCAAGGGCGGGGGATCCACTATGGCTACACCTTC; CDR3aa: CASSQGRGIHYGYTF
abundance: .; j_gene: TRBJ1-1; v_gene: TRBV19; d_gene: .; len: 13; CDR3nt: TGTGCCAGTAGCCAAGGGTTGAGGGCTGAAGCTTTCTTT; CDR3aa: CASSQGLRAEAFF
abundance: .; j_gene: TRBJ2-5; v_gene: TRBV9; d_gene: .; len: 13; CDR3nt: TGTGCCAGCAGCCCCGGAGGGCAGGAGACCCAGTACTTC; CDR3aa: CASSPGGQETQYF
abundance: .; j_gene: TRBJ1-4; v_gene: TRBV9; d_gene: TRBD1; len: 14; CDR3nt: TGTGCCAGCAGCGTAAGGGACAGGGGTGAAAAACTGTTTTTT; CDR3aa: CASSVRDRGEKLFF
abundance: .; j_gene: TRBJ1-2; v_gene: TRBV6-5; d_gene: TRBD1; len: 13; CDR3nt: TGTGCCAGTAAAAGGGACAGAAACTATGGCTACACCTTC; CDR3aa: CASKRDRNYGYTF
abundance: few; j_gene: TRBJ2-5; v_gene: TRBV30; d_gene: .; len: 16; CDR3nt: TGTGCCTGGAGTGTGACCCCACCGGGAGTAAGGGAGACCCAGTACTTC; CDR3aa: CAWSVTPPGVRETQYF
abundance: few; j_gene: TRBJ2-1; v_gene: TRBV18; d_gene: .; len: 14; CDR3nt: TGTGCCAGCTCACTCCAACAGGGTTACAATGAGCAGTTCTTC; CDR3aa: CASSLQQGYNEQFF
abundance: .; j_gene: TRBJ1-1; v_gene: TRBV6-1; d_gene: .; len: 13; CDR3nt: TGTGCCAGCAGTGAGAACAGGGACACTGAAGCTTTCTTT; CDR3aa: CASSENRDTEAFF
abundance: .; j_gene: TRBJ1-5; v_gene: TRBV7-2; d_gene: .; len: 14; CDR3nt: TGTGCCAGCAGCTCCCGACAGAGCAATCAGCCCCAGCATTTT; CDR3aa: CASSSRQSNQPQHF